The clone carrying this TCR beta chain has more than one count but fewer than ten. Its antigen is not known. CDR1 is LGHNA and CDR2 is YSLEER in the germline V gene. This CDR3 has 14 amino acids. The V and J ends lost 2 bases and 6 bases respectively, with 14 bases between them. The record originates from a study of beta chain features in type 1 diabetes. The entirety of the isolated RNA underwent reverse transcription, so expressed TCRB transcripts were sequenced. Samples of naive, central memory and regulatory T cells yielded a mean of around 3.8 million reads. Assay used: immunoSEQ multiplex PCR; TCRdb lists only in-frame clones, some missing. This sample yields about 650,000 clones, of which 9.5% to 15% are seen a single time; 0.095% to 0.15% belongs to the top ten. CD45RO/CCR7/CD25/CD127/CD95/CD27 staining was used to isolate CD4+ naive, central memory, regulatory and stem cell-like memory cells by sorting.

Study outcomes and limitations: All four CD4+ subsets of Type 1 diabetes patients contained TCRB CDR3s that were moderately but significantly shorter. More deletions and fewer insertions at VDJ junctions were found in patients with type 1 diabetes.

This receptor was obtained from a young man with type 1 diabetes. The chain links TRBV4-3 to TRBJ2-7, with D unclear. Sequenced sample: naive CD4+ T cells from blood. CDR3 in amino acids: CASSQPIQICEQYF. CDR3 DNA sequence: TGCGCCAGCAGCCAACCTATACAGATTTGCGAGCAGTACTTC.